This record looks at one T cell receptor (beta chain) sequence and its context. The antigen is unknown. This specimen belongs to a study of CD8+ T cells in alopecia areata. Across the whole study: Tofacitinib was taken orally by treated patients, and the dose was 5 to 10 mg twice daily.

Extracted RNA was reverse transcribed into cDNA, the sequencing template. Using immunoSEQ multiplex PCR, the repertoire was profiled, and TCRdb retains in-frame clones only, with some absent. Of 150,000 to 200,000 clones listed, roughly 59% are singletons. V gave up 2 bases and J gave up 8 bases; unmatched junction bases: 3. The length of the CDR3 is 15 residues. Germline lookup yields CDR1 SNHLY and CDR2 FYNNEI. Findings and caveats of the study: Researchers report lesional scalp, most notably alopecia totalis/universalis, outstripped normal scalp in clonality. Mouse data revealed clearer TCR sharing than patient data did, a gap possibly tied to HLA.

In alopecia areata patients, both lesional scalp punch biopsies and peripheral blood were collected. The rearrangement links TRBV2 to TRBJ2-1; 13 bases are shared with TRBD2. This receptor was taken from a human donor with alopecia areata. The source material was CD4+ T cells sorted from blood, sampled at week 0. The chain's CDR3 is CASSETSGGAYEQFF. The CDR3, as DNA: TGTGCCAGCAGTGAAACTAGCGGGGGGGCCTATGAGCAGTTCTTC.